The 14 T cell receptor beta chains below all came from one sample that was sequenced in a study of vaccination and CD4 T cells after COVID-19. This sample's treatment: approximately nine-day PBMC culture with coronavirus spike peptide pools or control peptides (ViraFEST assay). For these receptors, no antigen is known. Cultured CD4+ T cell DNA underwent sequencing with the Oncomine TCR Beta short-read assay. Each CDR3 protein gets one entry after TCRdb re-called the PCR reads with MiXCR. The data show 13,000 to 15,000 distinct CDR3 sequences, 25% to 35% seen once. The material was CD4+ T cells from blood, cultured in vitro, obtained before SARS-CoV-2 vaccination. The receptors were sampled from a human donor who received a COVID-19 vaccine.

V gene TRBV2 combines with J gene TRBJ2-5, with 7 bases that match TRBD1. CDR1 and CDR2 from the germline V gene are SNHLY and FYNNEI. The CDR3 loop spans 11 amino acids. J lost 9 bases, V lost 9 bases, and 7 bases had no gene match. The CDR3 DNA follows: TGTGCCAGTGCTACAGGGGAAGCCCAGTACTTC. The encoded protein is CASATGEAQYF.

This chain connects TRBV10-2 to TRBJ2-7; D gene unclear. V was cut by 5 bases and J by 4 bases, with 12 bases left in between. Germline lookup yields CDR1 WSHSY and CDR2 SAAADI. The CDR3 length is 13 residues. CDR3 region: CASSPSQLYEQYF. CDR3 DNA: TGCGCCAGCAGTCCTTCACAGTTATACGAGCAGTACTTC.

This clonotype was seen a handful of times. This CDR3 is CARAGPSGANVLTF. In nucleotides, the CDR3 is TGTGCCAGAGCGGGACCCTCTGGGGCCAACGTCCTGACTTTC. The chain combines TRBV2 with TRBJ2-6; 7 bases align to TRBD2. This CDR3 is built from 14 residues. The V and J ends lost 9 bases and 0 bases, in that order; junction bases with no gene match: 2. Germline assignment: CDR1 SNHLY and CDR2 FYNNEI.

This clonotype occurred once. The chain couples TRBV4-1 to TRBJ1-2; D call uncertain. V was clipped by 1 base and J by 3 bases, with 27 bases between them. Germline lookup yields CDR1 MGHRA and CDR2 YSYEKL. The CDR3 extends over 20 amino acids. CDR3 in DNA: TGCGCCAGCAGCCAAGGCGATGGGCGCGTTTCAGGTGACACCTACTATGGCTACACCTTC. It translates to CASSQGDGRVSGDTYYGYTF.

The V call is TRBV20-1, the J call TRBJ2-5; TRBD2 aligns across 7 bases. From germline, CDR1 is DFQATT and CDR2 SNEGSKA (reference sequence). V gave up 6 bases and J gave up 4 bases; unmatched junction bases: 8. This CDR3 is built from 13 residues. CDR3 residues: CSAGGGWRETQYF. The CDR3 coding sequence is TGCAGTGCGGGGGGGGGTTGGAGAGAGACCCAGTACTTC.

The rearrangement uses TRBV5-4 and TRBJ2-5, with 12 positions matching TRBD2. The V gene's germline CDR1 is SGHNT and CDR2 YYREEE (reference sequence). The V gene end was trimmed by 0 bases and the J gene end by 1 base; junction bases not matched to a gene: 4. CDR3 size: 17 residues. The CDR3 DNA reads as TGTGCCAGCAGCTTGGCTACTAGCGGGGGGACCCAAGAGACCCAGTACTTC. Its translation: CASSLATSGGTQETQYF.

This clonotype was seen a handful of times. The rearrangement links TRBV24-1 to TRBJ2-5; 13 bases agree with TRBD2. Germline assignment: CDR1 KGHDR and CDR2 SFDVKD. After removal of 0 bases from V and 10 bases from J, the junction contained 7 bases not matched to a gene. The CDR3 covers 16 residues. Written as DNA, the CDR3 is TGTGCCACCAGTGATTTGGGGACTAGCGGGGTCTTCGGCCAGTACTTC. Translated: CATSDLGTSGVFGQYF.

The CDR3 bases are TGTGCCAGCAGCTCTGAGTACCAAGAGACCCAGTACTTC. It specifies CASSSEYQETQYF. The chain carries TRBV7-7 and TRBJ2-5, with unresolved D. The V end was cut by 4 bases, the J end by 0 bases, with 6 bases between. The CDR3 consists of 13 residues. CDR1 is SSHAT and CDR2 is FNYEAQ in the germline V gene (reference sequence).

This clonotype has a handful of counts. The chain couples TRBV30 to TRBJ2-3; 8 bases line up with TRBD2. J gave up 4 bases and V 2 bases, and 5 bases lay outside the gene matches. CDR1 and CDR2 (germline): GTSNPN, SVGIG (reference sequence). The CDR3 loop spans 14 amino acids. The CDR3 sequence: CAWSTGGIADTQYF. CDR3 nucleotides: TGTGCCTGGAGTACGGGGGGGATTGCAGATACGCAGTATTTT.

This clonotype was seen only a few times. The J gene is TRBJ2-3, the V gene TRBV6-2 or TRBV6-3; 12 bases map to TRBD1. The CDR3 is 16 amino acids. Germline CDR1 MNHEY, CDR2 SVGEGT. V dropped 6 bases and J dropped 4; count of bases not matched to a gene: 8. The chain's CDR3 is CASRLGQGAGADTQYF. In DNA, the CDR3 is TGTGCCAGCAGACTGGGACAGGGGGCGGGCGCAGATACGCAGTATTTT.

This clonotype was observed a handful of times. J is TRBJ1-6 and V is TRBV2; D call uncertain. The CDR3 has 15 amino acids. V was trimmed by 7 bases and J by 10 bases, leaving 20 bases between them. Germline V gives CDR1 SNHLY, CDR2 FYNNEI. CDR3 sequence reads: CASTRARTNASPLHF. The DNA for the CDR3 is TGTGCCAGCACCAGAGCACGGACCAACGCCTCACCCCTCCACTTT.

This rearrangement joins TRBV20-1 to TRBJ2-5; 12 bases agree with TRBD2. With 8 bases clipped from V and 1 base from J, the junction kept 2 bases outside the gene matches. The CDR3 is made up of 13 amino acids. Germline lookup yields CDR1 DFQATT and CDR2 SNEGSKA (reference sequence). The CDR3 spells CSSTSGGQETQYF. CDR3 in DNA: TGCAGTTCGACTAGCGGGGGCCAAGAGACCCAGTACTTC.

This clonotype is labeled medium-sized (0.01 to 0.1%). The chain combines TRBV5-1 with TRBJ2-5, with D possibly being TRBD1 or TRBD2 (5 bases each). The V gene's germline CDR1 is SGHRS and CDR2 YFSETQ. V was cut by 0 bases and J by 5 bases, with 14 bases left in between. This CDR3 contains 15 residues. CDR3 sequence: CASSLDGTRRETQYF. For the CDR3, the DNA is TGCGCCAGCAGCTTGGACGGGACCCGGCGGGAGACCCAGTACTTC.

The chain employs TRBV14 and TRBJ2-1; 10 nucleotides agree with TRBD1. Germline trimming cut 1 base from V and 3 bases from J; bases unmatched to any gene: 0. Germline V gives CDR1 SGHDN, CDR2 FVKESK. CDR3 size: 15 residues. For the CDR3, the DNA is TGTGCCAGCAGCCAAGGGACAGGGGGCTACAATGAGCAGTTCTTC. Translating gives CASSQGTGGYNEQFF.